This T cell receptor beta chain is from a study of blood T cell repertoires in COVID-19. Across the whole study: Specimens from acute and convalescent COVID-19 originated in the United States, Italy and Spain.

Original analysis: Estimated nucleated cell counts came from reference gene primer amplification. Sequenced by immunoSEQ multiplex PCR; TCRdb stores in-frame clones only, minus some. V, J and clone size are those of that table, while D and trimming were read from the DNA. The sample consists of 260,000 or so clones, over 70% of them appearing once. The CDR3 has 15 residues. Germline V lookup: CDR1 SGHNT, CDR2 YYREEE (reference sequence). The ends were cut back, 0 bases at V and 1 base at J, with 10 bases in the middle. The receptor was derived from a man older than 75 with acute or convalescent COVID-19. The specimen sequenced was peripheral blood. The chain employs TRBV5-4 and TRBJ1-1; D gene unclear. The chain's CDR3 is CASSLGLSTNTEAFF. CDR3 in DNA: TGTGCCAGCAGCTTGGGCCTCAGTACGAACACTGAAGCTTTCTTT.